This T cell receptor beta chain is drawn from a study of OX40 agonist ivuxolimab in advanced cancers. Data came from immunoSEQ multiplex PCR; TCRdb stores just in-frame clones and leaves some out. Of over 85,000 clones listed, 86% are singletons. Germline CDR1 and CDR2: SGHNT and YENEEA. CDR3 length: 18 amino acids. V lost 1 base to trimming and J lost 1 base, with 19 bases between them. The receptor was derived from an adult with an advanced solid tumor such as melanoma, head and neck, liver or kidney cancer. This specimen was CD4+ or CD8+ T cells sorted from blood, taken in a trial of the OX40 agonist ivuxolimab. This chain connects TRBV11-3 to TRBJ1-2; D is perhaps TRBD1 (5 bases). The DNA for the CDR3 is TGTGCCAGCAGCTTAGGAAAGGAGGGAGGGGTTTGTAACTATGGCTACACCTTC. This codes for CASSLGKEGGVCNYGYTF.